One sample yielded the 3 T cell receptor beta chains listed below, sequenced in a study of graft-versus-host responses after intestinal transplantation. Measured with immunoSEQ multiplex PCR; TCRdb has only the in-frame clones, and not every one. The sample holds more than 95,000 clones, roughly 87% seen once. Antigen specificity for these receptors is unknown. The material sequenced was unstimulated CD4+ T cells sorted from spleen or lymph node cells, taken before intestinal transplant. The source is a human donor who received an intestinal transplant.

The chain is built from TRBV5-4 and TRBJ2-3; TRBD2 agrees at 9 bases. Germline values: CDR1 SGHNT, CDR2 YYREEE (reference sequence). The CDR3 has 19 residues. Trimming removed 0 bases from V and 0 bases from J; junction bases left unmatched: 11. The CDR3 nucleotides are TGTGCCAGCAGCTTGGCCCTGGCGGGGGGGATGGGGAGCACAGATACGCAGTATTTT. This encodes CASSLALAGGMGSTDTQYF. Filled out from reference TRBV5-4 and TRBJ2-3, the complete variable domain reads ETGVTQSPTHLIKTRGQQVTLRCSSQSGHNTVSWYQQALGQGPQFIFQYYREEENGRGNFPPRFSGLQFPNYSSELNVNALELDDSALYLCASSLALAGGMGSTDTQYFGPGTRLTVL.

The rearrangement links TRBV12-5 to TRBJ2-1; the match to TRBD2 covers 8 bases. Germline V gene data show CDR1 as LGHNT and CDR2 as FRNRAP. This CDR3 is 16 amino acids long. Trimming took 6 bases from V and 8 from J; bases not matched to a gene: 15. In nucleotides, the CDR3 is TGTGCTAGTGGCCGGCCCTTAGGCGGGAGGAGGGATGAGCAGTTCTTC. Its translation: CASGRPLGGRRDEQFF.

The V gene is TRBV2, the J gene TRBJ2-5; D remains ambiguous. This CDR3 contains 14 residues. V lost 6 bases and J lost 1, with 12 bases in between. Germline loops: CDR1 SNHLY, CDR2 FYNNEI. The CDR3 DNA sequence: TGTGCCAGCAGCCTCGGGCAGGTCCAAGAGACCCAGTACTTC. Translating it yields CASSLGQVQETQYF.